The 23 T cell receptor beta chains below all came from one sample that was sequenced in a study of shared clonotypes between healthy human individuals. Sequencing was performed with immunoSEQ multiplex PCR; in TCRdb, only in-frame clones are kept and a portion is missing. The profile shows 2.5 million or so clones, more than 80% of them singletons. Specimen: naive CD4+ T cells sorted from blood. Subset meaning: CD45RA+ positively selected. All receptors derive from a man between 18 and 35 years old in good health.

The chain recombines TRBV6-1 with TRBJ2-7; TRBD2 is a possible D gene (6 bases). This CDR3 contains 14 residues. The V end was cut by 6 bases, the J end by 0 bases, with 12 bases between. Germline-derived CDR1 and CDR2 are MNHNS and SASEGT. CDR3: CASRWGELSYEQYF. Here the CDR3 DNA reads TGTGCCAGCAGATGGGGGGAACTCTCCTACGAGCAGTACTTC.

CDR3 sequence reads: CATSRDRGTGSYEQYF. DNA of the CDR3: TGTGCCACCAGCAGAGATCGGGGGACAGGGAGCTACGAGCAGTACTTC. The rearrangement uses TRBV15 and TRBJ2-7; 9 bases map to TRBD1. Germline CDR1 is LNHNV and CDR2 is YYDKDF (reference sequence). This CDR3 is 16 amino acids long. V dropped 0 bases and J dropped 3; count of bases not matched to a gene: 6.

The chain employs TRBV6-5 and TRBJ1-6; 7 bases fit TRBD1. With 7 bases clipped from V and 8 bases from J, the junction kept 11 bases outside the gene matches. Germline V gene sequence: CDR1 MNHEY, CDR2 SVGAGI. The CDR3 sequence is 15 residues long. This CDR3 reads CASTRAGQYHSPLHF. The CDR3 region has the DNA TGTGCCAGCACCCGAGCGGGACAGTACCATTCACCCCTCCACTTT.

The chain carries TRBV28 and TRBJ1-5, with D possibly being TRBD1 (5 bases). V was clipped by 6 bases and J by 2 bases, with 11 bases between them. The CDR3 is 14 residues long. Looked up from germline, CDR1 is MDHEN and CDR2 is SYDVKM. The CDR3: CASSPWGGNQPQHF. Written as DNA, the CDR3 is TGTGCCAGCAGCCCCTGGGGGGGCAATCAGCCCCAGCATTTT.

DNA for the CDR3: TGCGCCAGCAGCGGGACAGGGGGCTTTCAAGAGACCCAGTACTTC. It codes for CASSGTGGFQETQYF. The chain joins TRBV4-1 to TRBJ2-5, with 12 positions matching TRBD1. CDR1 is MGHRA and CDR2 is YSYEKL in the germline V gene. This CDR3 contains 15 residues. V dropped 5 bases and J dropped 2; count of bases not matched to a gene: 3.

CDR3 DNA: TGTGCCACTAGACAGGGGGCAGGAGATACGCAGTATTTT. The encoded protein is CATRQGAGDTQYF. The chain uses TRBV10-3 and TRBJ2-3, with 10 nucleotides matching TRBD1. Trimming took 10 bases from V and 5 from J; bases not matched to a gene: 6. The germline V gene has CDR1 ENHRY and CDR2 SYGVKD. CDR3 length equals 13 residues.

The rearrangement uses TRBV7-8 and TRBJ2-5; possibly TRBD1 or TRBD2 for D (5 bases each). CDR3 length equals 16 residues. The germline V and J ends were trimmed by 3 bases and 1 base, with 15 bases remaining between them. The germline gives CDR1 SGHVS, CDR2 FQNEAQ. The CDR3 DNA follows: TGTGCCAGCAGCTTCCAGCCGGGGCAGCTCCAAGAGACCCAGTACTTC. Translation: CASSFQPGQLQETQYF.

The rearrangement uses TRBV15 and TRBJ2-1; D is possibly TRBD2 (8 bases). Trimming cost V 2 bases and J 0 bases, with 20 bases left between them. Looked up from germline, CDR1 is LNHNV and CDR2 is YYDKDF (reference sequence). The CDR3 is 19 amino acids. The CDR3, as DNA: TGTGCCACCAGCAGACTAATGGGGCGGGGGGACAGCTCCTACAATGAGCAGTTCTTC. This sequence encodes CATSRLMGRGDSSYNEQFF.

V gene TRBV4-2 combines with J gene TRBJ1-2; D is possibly TRBD1 (5 bases). The CDR3 is made up of 18 amino acids. Germline assignment: CDR1 LGHNA and CDR2 YNFKEQ. V lost 0 bases and J 4 bases, leaving 21 bases between the germline ends. In nucleotides, the CDR3 is TGTGCCAGCAGCCAAGATCGTTCGTCAGGGCAATGGAGCTATGGCTACACCTTC. This encodes CASSQDRSSGQWSYGYTF.

Details on this clone: This specimen includes other DNA sequences encoding the same CDR3. The chain uses TRBV5-6 and TRBJ2-5; unclear D gene. The CDR3 length is 12 residues. Between the trimmed V and J ends, which lost 4 bases and 4 bases, there was a span of 8 bases. Germline V gene sequence: CDR1 SGHDT, CDR2 YYEEEE. CDR3: CASSPSRETQYF. The CDR3 region has the DNA TGTGCCAGCAGCCCTTCACGAGAGACCCAGTACTTC.

The chain couples TRBV19 to TRBJ1-2; 7 positions match TRBD1. The CDR3 extends over 14 amino acids. Unmatched junction bases numbered 6, after V lost 3 bases and J lost 5 bases. Germline CDR1 and CDR2: LNHDA and SQIVND (reference sequence). The CDR3: CASSIRGQRYGYTF. CDR3 nucleotide sequence: TGTGCCAGTAGTATCCGGGGACAGCGATATGGCTACACCTTC.

The chain is built from TRBV2 and TRBJ1-5; 7 bases are shared with TRBD1. CDR3 length: 16 amino acids. Germline values: CDR1 SNHLY, CDR2 FYNNEI. J gave up 6 bases and V 5 bases, and 13 bases lay outside the gene matches. In nucleotides, the CDR3 is TGTGCCAGCAGTTACCCAACAGGGGTATTGGCTCAGCCCCAGCATTTT. The encoded protein is CASSYPTGVLAQPQHF. The entire variable domain, with the rest obtained from reference TRBV2 and TRBJ1-5, is as follows: EPEVTQTPSHQVTQMGQEVILRCVPISNHLYFYWYRQILGQKVEFLVSFYNNEISEKSEIFDDQFSVERPDGSNFTLKIRSTKLEDSAMYFCASSYPTGVLAQPQHFGDGTRLSIL.

This chain connects TRBV10-3 to TRBJ2-5; 8 nucleotides agree with TRBD1. CDR1 and CDR2 from the germline V gene are ENHRY and SYGVKD. V was clipped by 5 bases and J by 2 bases; unmatched bases: 1. The CDR3 consists of 13 residues. The CDR3: CAISNRGQETQYF. In nucleotides, the CDR3 is TGTGCCATCAGTAACAGGGGGCAAGAGACCCAGTACTTC.

This chain links TRBV11-1 with TRBJ2-5; D is undetermined. The CDR3 is 13 amino acids. From germline, CDR1 is SGHAT and CDR2 FQDESV (reference sequence). V lost 2 bases and J 4 bases, leaving 8 bases between the germline ends. The CDR3 nucleotides read TGTGCCAGCAGCTTAAATCGGGTAGAGACCCAGTACTTC. Translating it yields CASSLNRVETQYF.

The rearrangement uses TRBV5-1 and TRBJ2-7; 7 nucleotides match TRBD1. Germline CDR1 SGHRS, CDR2 YFSETQ. The CDR3 runs 13 residues. V was pared by 4 bases and J by 3 bases, with 4 bases of the junction left unmatched. CDR3 sequence: CASSHRDSYEQYF. The CDR3 region has the DNA TGCGCCAGCAGCCACCGGGACAGCTACGAGCAGTACTTC.

The CDR3 coding sequence is TGTGCCAGCAGTTCATACTCCACAGGGGGCGCGTCTGGGGCCAACGTCCTGACTTTC. Translated, it gives CASSSYSTGGASGANVLTF. This chain uses TRBV27 with TRBJ2-6, with TRBD1 matching 9 bases. V shed 4 bases and J 1 base; nucleotides not matched to a gene: 11. The CDR3 sequence is 19 residues long. Germline-derived CDR1 and CDR2 are MNHEY and SMNVEV (reference sequence).

The V and J genes are TRBV6-6 and TRBJ1-5; tentative D call: TRBD1 (5 bases). CDR1 is MNHNY, CDR2 SVGAGI, per germline (reference sequence). The CDR3 contains 14 residues. V dropped 2 bases and J dropped 6 bases, with 11 bases sitting between them. CDR3 coding DNA: TGTGCCAGCAGTTACCCCCAGGGAGGTCAGCCCCAGCATTTT. Translated: CASSYPQGGQPQHF.

The gene calls are TRBV6-5 and TRBJ1-4; possible D gene TRBD1, 5 bases. The CDR3 is made up of 15 amino acids. Germline CDR1 reads MNHEY; CDR2 reads SVGAGI. Trimming took off 2 bases at V and 8 bases at J, with 15 bases between the two ends. The CDR3 DNA sequence: TGTGCCAGCAGTTACACTTGGAGGGGAGGCGAAAAACTGTTTTTT. This codes for CASSYTWRGGEKLFF.

This chain connects TRBV6-6 to TRBJ2-5; 8 bases are shared with TRBD1. With 0 bases clipped from V and 5 bases from J, the junction kept 8 bases outside the gene matches. CDR1 and CDR2 (germline): MNHNY, SVGAGI (reference sequence). The CDR3 extends over 16 amino acids. The CDR3 loop is CASSYSDRGVSETQYF. The DNA for the CDR3 is TGTGCCAGCAGTTACTCTGACAGGGGAGTATCTGAGACCCAGTACTTC.

This CDR3 reads CASSLTGRSAEAFF. The DNA for the CDR3 is TGTGCCAGCAGCTTGACAGGGAGGAGCGCTGAAGCTTTCTTT. The V call is TRBV5-4, the J call TRBJ1-1, with TRBD1 as a possible D gene (6 bases). Trimming pared 1 base from V and 6 bases from J, leaving 13 bases between. Germline loops: CDR1 SGHNT, CDR2 YYREEE (reference sequence). This CDR3 is 14 amino acids long.

This chain joins TRBV6-1 and TRBJ1-6; 9 nucleotides match TRBD1. CDR1 is MNHNS and CDR2 is SASEGT in the germline V gene. V gave up 7 bases and J gave up 4 bases; unmatched junction bases: 5. This CDR3 is built from 15 residues. The CDR3 nucleotides read TGTGCCAGCATTACAGGGGGCTCATATAATTCACCCCTCCACTTT. This encodes CASITGGSYNSPLHF.

Concerning this clone itself: This sample also contains other DNA sequences that code for the same CDR3. The CDR3 is CAWSVNSGNTIYF. CDR3 DNA: TGTGCCTGGAGTGTTAACTCTGGAAACACCATATATTTT. V gene TRBV30 combines with J gene TRBJ1-3; no clear D gene. The germline V gene has CDR1 GTSNPN and CDR2 SVGIG (reference sequence). Trimming took off 0 bases at V and 0 bases at J, with 3 bases between the two ends. The CDR3 contains 13 residues. Supplemented by reference TRBV30 and TRBJ1-3, the full variable domain reads SQTIHQWPATLVQPVGSPLSLECTVEGTSNPNLYWYRQAAGRGLQLLFYSVGIGQISSEVPQNLSASRPQDRQFILSSKKLLLSDSGFYLCAWSVNSGNTIYFGEGSWLTVV.

V and J are TRBV30 and TRBJ2-5; D gene uncertain. Per the germline V gene, CDR1 is GTSNPN and CDR2 is SVGIG (reference sequence). This CDR3 region has 11 residues. The V and J ends lost 2 bases and 2 bases respectively, with 3 bases between them. The CDR3 DNA reads TGTGCCTGGAGTAAACAAGAGACCCAGTACTTC. This codes for CAWSKQETQYF.